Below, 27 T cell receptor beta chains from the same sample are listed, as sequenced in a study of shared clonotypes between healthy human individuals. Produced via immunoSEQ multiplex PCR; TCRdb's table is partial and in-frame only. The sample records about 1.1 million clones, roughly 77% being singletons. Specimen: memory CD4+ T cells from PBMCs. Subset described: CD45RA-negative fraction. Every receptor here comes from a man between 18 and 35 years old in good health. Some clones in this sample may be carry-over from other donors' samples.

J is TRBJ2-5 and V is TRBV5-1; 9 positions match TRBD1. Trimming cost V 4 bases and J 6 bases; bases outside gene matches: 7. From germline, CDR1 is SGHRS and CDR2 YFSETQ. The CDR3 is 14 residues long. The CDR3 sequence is CASSPGQGRQTQYF. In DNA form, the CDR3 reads TGCGCCAGCAGCCCGGGACAGGGACGACAGACCCAGTACTTC.

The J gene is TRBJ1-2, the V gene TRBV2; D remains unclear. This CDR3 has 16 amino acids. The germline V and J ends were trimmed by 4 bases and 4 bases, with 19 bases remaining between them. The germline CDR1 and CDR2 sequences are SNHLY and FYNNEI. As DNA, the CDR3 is TGTGCCAGCAGTGTAGGGCAGAGGACCTCCTTCTATGGCTACACCTTC. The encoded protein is CASSVGQRTSFYGYTF. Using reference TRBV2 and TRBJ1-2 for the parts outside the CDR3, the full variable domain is EPEVTQTPSHQVTQMGQEVILRCVPISNHLYFYWYRQILGQKVEFLVSFYNNEISEKSEIFDDQFSVERPDGSNFTLKIRSTKLEDSAMYFCASSVGQRTSFYGYTFGSGTRLTVV.

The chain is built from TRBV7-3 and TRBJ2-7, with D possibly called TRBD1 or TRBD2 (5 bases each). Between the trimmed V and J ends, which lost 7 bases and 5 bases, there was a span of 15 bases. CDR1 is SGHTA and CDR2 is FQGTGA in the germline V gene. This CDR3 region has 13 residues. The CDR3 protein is CASNGTGINEQYF. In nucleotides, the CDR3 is TGTGCCAGCAACGGGACCGGGATAAACGAGCAGTACTTC. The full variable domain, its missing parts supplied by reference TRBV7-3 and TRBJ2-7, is GAGVSQTPSNKVTEKGKYVELRCDPISGHTALYWYRQSLGQGPEFLIYFQGTGAADDSGLPNDRFFAVRPEGSVSTLKIQRTERGDSAVYLCASNGTGINEQYFGPGTRLTVT.

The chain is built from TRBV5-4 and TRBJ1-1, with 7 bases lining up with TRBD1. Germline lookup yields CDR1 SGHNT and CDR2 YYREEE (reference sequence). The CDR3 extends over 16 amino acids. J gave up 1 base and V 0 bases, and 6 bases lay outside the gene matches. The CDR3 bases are TGTGCCAGCAGCTTGGGGCCCCAGGGGGGGAACACTGAAGCTTTCTTT. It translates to CASSLGPQGGNTEAFF.

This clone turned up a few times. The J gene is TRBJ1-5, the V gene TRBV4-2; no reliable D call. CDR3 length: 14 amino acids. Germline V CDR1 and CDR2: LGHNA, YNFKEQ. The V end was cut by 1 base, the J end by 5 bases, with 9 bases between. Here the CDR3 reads CASSQGGGYQPQHF. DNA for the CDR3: TGTGCCAGCAGCCAAGGGGGTGGGTATCAGCCCCAGCATTTT.

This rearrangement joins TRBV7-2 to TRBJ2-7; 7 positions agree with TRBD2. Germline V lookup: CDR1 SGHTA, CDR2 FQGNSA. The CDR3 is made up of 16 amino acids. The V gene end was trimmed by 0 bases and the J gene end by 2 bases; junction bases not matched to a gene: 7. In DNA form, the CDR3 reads TGTGCCAGCAGCTTAGCCTCAGCGGGATACACCTACGAGCAGTACTTC. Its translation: CASSLASAGYTYEQYF.

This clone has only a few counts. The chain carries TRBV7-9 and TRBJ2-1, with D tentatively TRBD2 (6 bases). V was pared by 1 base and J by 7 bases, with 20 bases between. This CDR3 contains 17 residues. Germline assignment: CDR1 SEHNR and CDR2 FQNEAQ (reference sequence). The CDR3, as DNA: TGTGCCAGCAGCTTAGTTCTGCTCGGGAGAACGGTGAATGAGCAGTTCTTC. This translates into CASSLVLLGRTVNEQFF.

The CDR3 DNA reads as TGTGCCAGCACCCCTATGGGGACAGGAAACACCATATATTTT. Residues: CASTPMGTGNTIYF. J is TRBJ1-3 and V is TRBV9; D may be TRBD1 (6 bases). The germline V gene encodes CDR1 SGDLS and CDR2 YYNGEE. This CDR3 has 14 amino acids. The V end lost 6 bases, the J end lost 4 bases, and 14 bases lay between the germline ends.

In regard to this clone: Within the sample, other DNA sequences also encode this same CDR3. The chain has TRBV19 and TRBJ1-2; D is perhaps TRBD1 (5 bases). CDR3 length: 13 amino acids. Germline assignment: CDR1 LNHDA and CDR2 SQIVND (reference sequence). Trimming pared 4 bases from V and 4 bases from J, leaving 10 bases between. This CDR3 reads CASSRGRSYGYTF. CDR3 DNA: TGTGCCAGTAGTAGGGGACGGAGCTATGGCTACACCTTC.

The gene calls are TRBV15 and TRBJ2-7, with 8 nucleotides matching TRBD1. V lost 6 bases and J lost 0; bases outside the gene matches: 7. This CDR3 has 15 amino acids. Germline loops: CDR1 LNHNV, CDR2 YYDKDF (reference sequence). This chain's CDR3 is CATRAGQARSYEQYF. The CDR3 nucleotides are TGTGCCACCAGGGCGGGACAGGCTCGCTCCTACGAGCAGTACTTC. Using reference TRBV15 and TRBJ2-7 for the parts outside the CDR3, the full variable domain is DAMVIQNPRYQVTQFGKPVTLSCSQTLNHNVMYWYQQKSSQAPKLLFHYYDKDFNNEADTPDNFQSRRPNTSFCFLDIRSPGLGDTAMYLCATRAGQARSYEQYFGPGTRLTVT.

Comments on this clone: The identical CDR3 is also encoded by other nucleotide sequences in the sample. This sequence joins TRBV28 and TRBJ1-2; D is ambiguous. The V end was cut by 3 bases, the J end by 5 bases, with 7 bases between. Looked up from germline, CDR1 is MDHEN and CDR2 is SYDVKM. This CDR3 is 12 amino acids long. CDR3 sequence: CASSLGGYGYTF. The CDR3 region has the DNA TGTGCCAGCAGTTTGGGTGGATATGGCTACACCTTC.

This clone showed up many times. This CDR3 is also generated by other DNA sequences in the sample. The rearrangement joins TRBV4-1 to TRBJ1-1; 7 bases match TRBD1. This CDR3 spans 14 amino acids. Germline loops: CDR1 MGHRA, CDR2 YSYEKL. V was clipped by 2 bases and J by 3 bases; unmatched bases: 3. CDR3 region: CASSQRTGYTEAFF. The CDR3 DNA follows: TGCGCCAGCAGCCAAAGGACAGGTTACACTGAAGCTTTCTTT.

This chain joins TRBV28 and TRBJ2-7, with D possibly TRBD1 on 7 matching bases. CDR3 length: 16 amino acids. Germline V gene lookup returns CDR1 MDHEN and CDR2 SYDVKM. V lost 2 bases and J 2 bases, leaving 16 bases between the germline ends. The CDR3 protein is CASSLRGAGGTYEQYF. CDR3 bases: TGTGCCAGCAGTTTAAGAGGGGCAGGGGGGACCTACGAGCAGTACTTC.

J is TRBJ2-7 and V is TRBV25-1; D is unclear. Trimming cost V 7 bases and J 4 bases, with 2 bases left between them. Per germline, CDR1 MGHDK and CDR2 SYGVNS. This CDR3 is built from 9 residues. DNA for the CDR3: TGTGCCAGCAATTACGAGCAGTACTTC. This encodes CASNYEQYF.

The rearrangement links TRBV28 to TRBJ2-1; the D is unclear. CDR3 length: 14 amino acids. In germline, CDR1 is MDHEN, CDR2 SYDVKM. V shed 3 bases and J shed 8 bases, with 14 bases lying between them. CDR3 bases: TGTGCCAGCAGTTTGCCAAACTCACTCGATGAGCAGTTCTTC. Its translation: CASSLPNSLDEQFF.

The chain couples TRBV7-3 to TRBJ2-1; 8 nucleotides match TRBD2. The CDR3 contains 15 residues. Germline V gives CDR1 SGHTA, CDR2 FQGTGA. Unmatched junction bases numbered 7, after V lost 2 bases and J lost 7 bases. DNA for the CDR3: TGTGCCAGCAGCTTAGATAGGACTAGCTTTAATGAGCAGTTCTTC. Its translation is CASSLDRTSFNEQFF.

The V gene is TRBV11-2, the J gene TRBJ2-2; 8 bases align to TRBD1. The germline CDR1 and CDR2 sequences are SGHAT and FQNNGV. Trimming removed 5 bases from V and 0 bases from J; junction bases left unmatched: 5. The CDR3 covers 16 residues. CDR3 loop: CASSTGQGTNTGELFF. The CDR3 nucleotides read TGTGCCAGCAGCACAGGACAGGGAACGAACACCGGGGAGCTGTTTTTT. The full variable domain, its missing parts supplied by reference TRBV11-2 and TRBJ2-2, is EAGVAQSPRYKIIEKRQSVAFWCNPISGHATLYWYQQILGQGPKLLIQFQNNGVVDDSQLPKDRFSAERLKGVDSTLKIQPAKLEDSAVYLCASSTGQGTNTGELFFGEGSRLTVL.

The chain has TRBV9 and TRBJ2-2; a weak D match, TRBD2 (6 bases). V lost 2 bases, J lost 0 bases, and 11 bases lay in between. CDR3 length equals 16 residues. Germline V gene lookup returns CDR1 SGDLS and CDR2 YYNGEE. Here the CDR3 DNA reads TGTGCCAGCAGCGTCCGGGCGGGACCGAACACCGGGGAGCTGTTTTTT. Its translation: CASSVRAGPNTGELFF.

The CDR3 DNA sequence: TGCGCCAGCAGCCAAGAATCAGGGGACACTGAAGCTTTCTTT. It encodes CASSQESGDTEAFF. The rearrangement links TRBV4-3 to TRBJ1-1; D is perhaps TRBD1 (6 bases). The CDR3 loop spans 14 amino acids. From germline, CDR1 is LGHNA and CDR2 YSLEER. V was trimmed by 0 bases and J by 3 bases, leaving 8 bases between them.

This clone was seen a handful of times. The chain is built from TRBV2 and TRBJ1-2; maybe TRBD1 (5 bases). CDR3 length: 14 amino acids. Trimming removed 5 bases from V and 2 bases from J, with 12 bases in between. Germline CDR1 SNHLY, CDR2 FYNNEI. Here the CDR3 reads CASSSQGFNYGYTF. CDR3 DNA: TGTGCCAGCAGTTCCCAGGGATTCAACTATGGCTACACCTTC.

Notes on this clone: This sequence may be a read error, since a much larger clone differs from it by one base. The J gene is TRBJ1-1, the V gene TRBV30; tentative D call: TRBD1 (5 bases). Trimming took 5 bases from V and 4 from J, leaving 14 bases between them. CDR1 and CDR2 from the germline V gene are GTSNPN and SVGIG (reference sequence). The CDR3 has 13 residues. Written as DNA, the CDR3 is TGTGCCTGGGCCGTCGGGGGGGTCACTGAAGCTTTCTTT. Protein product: CAWAVGGVTEAFF.

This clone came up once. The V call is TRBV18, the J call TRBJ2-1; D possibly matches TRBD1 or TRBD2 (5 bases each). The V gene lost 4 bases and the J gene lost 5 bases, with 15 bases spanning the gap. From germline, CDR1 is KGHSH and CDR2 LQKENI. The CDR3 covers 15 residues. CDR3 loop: CASSLYRDLDNEQFF. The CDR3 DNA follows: TGTGCCAGCTCACTCTACCGGGACCTGGACAATGAGCAGTTCTTC.

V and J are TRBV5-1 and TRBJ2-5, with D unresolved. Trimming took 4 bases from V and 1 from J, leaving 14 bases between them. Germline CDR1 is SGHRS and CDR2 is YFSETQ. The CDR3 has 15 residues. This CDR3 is CASSRYWKSQETQYF. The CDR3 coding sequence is TGCGCCAGCAGCCGATATTGGAAGTCCCAAGAGACCCAGTACTTC.

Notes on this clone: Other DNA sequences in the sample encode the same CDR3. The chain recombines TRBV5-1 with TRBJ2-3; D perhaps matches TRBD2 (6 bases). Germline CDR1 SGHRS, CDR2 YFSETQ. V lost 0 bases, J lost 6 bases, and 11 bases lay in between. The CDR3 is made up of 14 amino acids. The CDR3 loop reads CASSLAAGGDTQYF. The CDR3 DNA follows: TGCGCCAGCAGCTTGGCAGCCGGGGGTGATACGCAGTATTTT. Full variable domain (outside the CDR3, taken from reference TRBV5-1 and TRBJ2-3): KAGVTQTPRYLIKTRGQQVTLSCSPISGHRSVSWYQQTPGQGLQFLFEYFSETQRNKGNFPGRFSGRQFSNSRSEMNVSTLELGDSALYLCASSLAAGGDTQYFGPGTRLTVL.

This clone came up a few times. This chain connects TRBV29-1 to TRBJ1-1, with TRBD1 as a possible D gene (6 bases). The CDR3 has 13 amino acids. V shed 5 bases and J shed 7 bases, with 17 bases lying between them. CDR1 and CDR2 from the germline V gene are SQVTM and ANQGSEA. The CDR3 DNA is TGCAGCGTTACATACAGGGAAGCTGGTGAAGCTTTCTTT. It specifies CSVTYREAGEAFF.

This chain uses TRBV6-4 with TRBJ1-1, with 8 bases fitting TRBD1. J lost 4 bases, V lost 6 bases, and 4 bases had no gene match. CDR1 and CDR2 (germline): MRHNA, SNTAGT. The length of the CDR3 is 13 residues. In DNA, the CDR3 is TGTGCCAGCAGGAAACAGGGGGGCACTGAAGCTTTCTTT. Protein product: CASRKQGGTEAFF.

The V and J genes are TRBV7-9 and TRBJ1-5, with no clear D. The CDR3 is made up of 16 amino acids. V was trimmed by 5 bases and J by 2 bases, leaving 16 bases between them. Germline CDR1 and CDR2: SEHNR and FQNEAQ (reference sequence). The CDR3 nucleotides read TGTGCCAGCAGCCCAGGCACGGGAGAGGGCAATCAGCCCCAGCATTTT. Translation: CASSPGTGEGNQPQHF.